The 6 T cell receptor beta chains in this list originate from one sample, sequenced in a study of T cells in Graves' hyperthyroidism and ophthalmopathy (dated by TCRdb to between 2019 and 2020). Receptor libraries were prepared by multiplex PCR. TCRdb names Illumina HiSeq 2000 as the instrument used. TCR beta CDR3 regions were amplified from RNA transcripts. A first-round RT-PCR of the TCR CDR3 used the HTBI primer set with the Qiagen OneStep RT-PCR kit. TCRdb ran its own pipeline on the public reads, namely fastp trimming at Q25 and MiXCR clone calling, and kept in-frame beta chains. Identical CDR3 proteins give one entry, which carries the most common genes and DNA. Within this sample are roughly 740,000 distinct CDR3 sequences, with around 15% of them counted one time only. In total, the top ten clones hold over 7.5% of the sample. The source material was blood. These TCRs come from a man in his late teens or twenties with Graves' hyperthyroidism.

In this sample, this clonotype turned up many times. The chain carries TRBV2 and TRBJ2-5; no firm D call. Germline CDR1 is SNHLY and CDR2 is FYNNEI. The length of the CDR3 is 16 residues. V shed 1 base and J shed 2 bases, with 14 bases lying between them. The CDR3 region is CASSEGGAIVQETQYF. CDR3 coding DNA: TGTGCCAGCAGTGAAGGAGGAGCTATAGTACAAGAGACCCAGTACTTC.

This clonotype was seen only a few times. The junction shows a germline mismatch at one end, possibly a read error. The chain carries TRBV12-3 or TRBV12-4 and TRBJ2-5; TRBD2 matches at 8 bases. This CDR3 has 15 residues. CDR3 coding DNA: TGTGCCAGCAGTCCCGGGGGGGCCTCTCAAGAGACCCAGTGCTTC. It is translated as CASSPGGASQETQCF.

This clonotype was seen a few times. J is TRBJ2-1 and V is TRBV30; 8 bases map to TRBD2. V lost 4 bases and J lost 6; bases outside the gene matches: 11. The CDR3 spans 15 residues. The germline CDR1 and CDR2 sequences are GTSNPN and SVGIG (reference sequence). The CDR3 protein is CAWTGPGLGLNEQFF. CDR3 coding DNA: TGTGCCTGGACGGGTCCGGGACTAGGGCTCAATGAGCAGTTCTTC.

The chain couples TRBV4-3 to TRBJ1-5; D uncertain. Per germline, CDR1 LGHNA and CDR2 YSLEER. V lost 1 base, J lost 5 bases, and 9 bases lay in between. This CDR3 is built from 14 residues. The CDR3 bases are TGCGCCAGCAGCCAAGTTATCATAGATCAGCCCCAGCATTTT. Translation gives CASSQVIIDQPQHF.

Many counts were recorded for this clonotype. The V gene is TRBV12-3 or TRBV12-4, the J gene TRBJ2-7; TRBD1 aligns across 10 bases. Trimming took 5 bases from V and 6 from J; bases not matched to a gene: 4. The CDR3 loop spans 13 amino acids. CDR3 loop: CASSPTGGSEQYF. The CDR3 region has the DNA TGTGCCAGCAGTCCGACAGGGGGCAGCGAGCAGTACTTC.

The chain recombines TRBV28 with TRBJ2-4, with TRBD2 matching over 9 bases. The CDR3 runs 17 residues. Germline-derived CDR1 and CDR2 are MDHEN and SYDVKM. V shed 3 bases, J shed 0 bases, and the junction held 6 bases outside the gene matches. CDR3 bases: TGTGCCAGCAGTTTCGGTAGCGGGGGTCTAGCCAAAAACATTCAGTACTTC. Amino acids: CASSFGSGGLAKNIQYF.